These T cell receptor beta chains were read from a single sample in a study of Ad26.COV2.S vaccination and SARS-CoV-2 variants. Data came from immunoSEQ multiplex PCR; TCRdb stores just in-frame clones and leaves some out. The sample has around 300,000 clones, 75% to 90% seen once. The specimen was peripheral blood, collected in a trial of Ad26.COV2.S vaccine versus placebo. The receptors were sampled from a person between 18 and 60 years old who received the Ad26.COV2.S COVID-19 vaccine or a placebo. CDR3s include the opening cysteine and the closing phenylalanine or tryptophan. Each record gives: CDR3 protein, J gene, clone size, V gene, CDR3 length. Clone size is shown for a subset of rows, as once, few, many or a class of expanded clone.

CDR3 protein: CAISTDSYEQYF; J gene: TRBJ2-7; clone size: -; V gene: TRBV10-3; CDR3 length: 12
CDR3 protein: CAYRSSYEQYF; J gene: TRBJ2-7; clone size: once; V gene: TRBV30; CDR3 length: 11
CDR3 protein: CASSQVMVSGYGYTF; J gene: TRBJ1-2; clone size: -; V gene: TRBV3-1/TRBV3-2; CDR3 length: 15
CDR3 protein: CASSLLGLGGVYNEQFF; J gene: TRBJ2-1; clone size: -; V gene: TRBV3-1/TRBV3-2; CDR3 length: 17
CDR3 protein: CASSVGSSGILASDTQYF; J gene: TRBJ2-3; clone size: -; V gene: TRBV9; CDR3 length: 18
CDR3 protein: CASSLSGQNTEAFF; J gene: TRBJ1-1; clone size: -; V gene: TRBV19; CDR3 length: 14
CDR3 protein: CASSLVGGPSDF; J gene: TRBJ2-7; clone size: once; V gene: TRBV5-1; CDR3 length: 12
CDR3 protein: CASSAASGGDYGYTF; J gene: TRBJ1-2; clone size: -; V gene: TRBV5-4; CDR3 length: 15
CDR3 protein: CASSQGLVTGELFF; J gene: TRBJ2-2; clone size: -; V gene: TRBV4-3; CDR3 length: 14
CDR3 protein: CASSSGVAGPGLYEQYF; J gene: TRBJ2-7; clone size: -; V gene: TRBV7-9; CDR3 length: 17
CDR3 protein: CASSQAGGIYGYTF; J gene: TRBJ1-2; clone size: -; V gene: TRBV5-1; CDR3 length: 14
CDR3 protein: CASSPNWGTNTEAFF; J gene: TRBJ1-1; clone size: -; V gene: TRBV3-1/TRBV3-2; CDR3 length: 15
CDR3 protein: CASSYGQRNTEAFF; J gene: TRBJ1-1; clone size: many; V gene: TRBV6-5; CDR3 length: 14
CDR3 protein: CASSQDRSPVAQYF; J gene: TRBJ2-5; clone size: -; V gene: TRBV4-2; CDR3 length: 14
CDR3 protein: CASSPNSGSQETQYF; J gene: TRBJ2-5; clone size: -; V gene: TRBV18; CDR3 length: 15
CDR3 protein: CASSPTSAPNEKLFF; J gene: TRBJ1-4; clone size: -; V gene: TRBV18; CDR3 length: 15
CDR3 protein: CASSDQGGSYNEQFF; J gene: TRBJ2-1; clone size: -; V gene: TRBV6-1; CDR3 length: 15
CDR3 protein: CASSPNPTGWAKETQYF; J gene: TRBJ2-5; clone size: -; V gene: TRBV4-3; CDR3 length: 17